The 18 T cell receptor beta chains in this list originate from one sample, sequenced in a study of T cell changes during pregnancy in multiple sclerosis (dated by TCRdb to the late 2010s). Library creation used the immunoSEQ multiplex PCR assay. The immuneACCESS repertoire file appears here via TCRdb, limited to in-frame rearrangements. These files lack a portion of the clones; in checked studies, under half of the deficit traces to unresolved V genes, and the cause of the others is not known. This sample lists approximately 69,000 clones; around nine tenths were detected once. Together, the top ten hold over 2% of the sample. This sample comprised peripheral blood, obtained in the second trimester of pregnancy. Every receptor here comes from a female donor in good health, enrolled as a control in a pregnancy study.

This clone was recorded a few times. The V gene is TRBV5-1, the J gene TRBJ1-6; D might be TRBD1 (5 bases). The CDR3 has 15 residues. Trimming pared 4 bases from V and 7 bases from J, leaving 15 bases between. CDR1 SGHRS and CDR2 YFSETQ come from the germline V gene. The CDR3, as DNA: TGCGCCAGCAGCCCGCTCGGGGGTCCGAATTCACCCCTCCACTTT. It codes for CASSPLGGPNSPLHF.

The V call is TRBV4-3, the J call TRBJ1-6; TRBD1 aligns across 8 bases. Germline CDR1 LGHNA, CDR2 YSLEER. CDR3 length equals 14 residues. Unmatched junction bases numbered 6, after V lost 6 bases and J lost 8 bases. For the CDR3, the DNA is TGCGCCAGCAGTCGGGGACAGGACTATTCACCCCTCCACTTT. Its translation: CASSRGQDYSPLHF.

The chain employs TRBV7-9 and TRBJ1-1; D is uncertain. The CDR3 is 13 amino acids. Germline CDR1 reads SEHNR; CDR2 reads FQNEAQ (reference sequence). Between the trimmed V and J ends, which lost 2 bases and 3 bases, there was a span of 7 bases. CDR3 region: CASSLRFDTEAFF. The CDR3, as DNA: TGTGCCAGCAGCTTACGGTTCGACACTGAAGCTTTCTTT.

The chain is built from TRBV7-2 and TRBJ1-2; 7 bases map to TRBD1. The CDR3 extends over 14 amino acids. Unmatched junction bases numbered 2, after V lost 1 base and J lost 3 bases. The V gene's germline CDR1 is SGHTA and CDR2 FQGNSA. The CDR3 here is CASSLVQGDYGYTF. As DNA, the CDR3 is TGTGCCAGCAGCTTAGTGCAGGGGGACTATGGCTACACCTTC.

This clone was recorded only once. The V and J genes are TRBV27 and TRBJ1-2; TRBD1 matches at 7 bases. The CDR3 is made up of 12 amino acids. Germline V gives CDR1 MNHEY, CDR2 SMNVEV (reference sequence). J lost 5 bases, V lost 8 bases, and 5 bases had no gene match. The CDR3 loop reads CASGTGAYGYTF. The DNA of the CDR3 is TGTGCCAGCGGTACAGGGGCTTATGGCTACACCTTC.

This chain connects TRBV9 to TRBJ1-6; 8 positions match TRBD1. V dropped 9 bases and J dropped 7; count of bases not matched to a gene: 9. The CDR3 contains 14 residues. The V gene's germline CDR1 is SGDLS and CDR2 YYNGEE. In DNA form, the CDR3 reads TGTGCCACCCCGAGGACAGGGAGGAATTCACCCCTCCACTTT. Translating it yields CATPRTGRNSPLHF.

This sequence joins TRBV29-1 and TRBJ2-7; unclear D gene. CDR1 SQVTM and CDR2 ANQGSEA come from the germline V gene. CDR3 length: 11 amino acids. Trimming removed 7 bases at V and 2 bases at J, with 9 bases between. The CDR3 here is CSAAEAYEQYF. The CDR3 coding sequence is TGCAGCGCCGCGGAAGCCTACGAGCAGTACTTC.

The DNA of the CDR3 is TGTGCCAGCAGTTTGCTCGGGAATAACTATGGCTACACCTTC. Amino acid sequence: CASSLLGNNYGYTF. This chain links TRBV28 with TRBJ1-2; D unclear. The CDR3 spans 14 residues. V was clipped by 3 bases and J by 1 base, with 9 bases between them. Germline CDR1 MDHEN, CDR2 SYDVKM.

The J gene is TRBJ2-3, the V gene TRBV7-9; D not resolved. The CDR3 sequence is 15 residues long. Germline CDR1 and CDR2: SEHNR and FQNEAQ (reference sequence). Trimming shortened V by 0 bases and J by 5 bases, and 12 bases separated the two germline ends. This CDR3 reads CASSLAELAKDTQYF. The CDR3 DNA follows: TGTGCCAGCAGCTTAGCGGAATTAGCCAAAGATACGCAGTATTTT. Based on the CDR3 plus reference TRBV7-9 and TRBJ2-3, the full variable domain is DTGVSQNPRHKITKRGQNVTFRCDPISEHNRLYWYRQTLGQGPEFLTYFQNEAQLEKSRLLSDRFSAERPKGSFSTLEIQRTEQGDSAMYLCASSLAELAKDTQYFGPGTRLTVL.

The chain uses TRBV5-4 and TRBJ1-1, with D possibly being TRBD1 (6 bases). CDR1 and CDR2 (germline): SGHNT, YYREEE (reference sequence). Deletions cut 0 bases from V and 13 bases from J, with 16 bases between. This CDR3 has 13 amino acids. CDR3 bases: TGTGCCAGCAGCTTGGTAGGGGCGGTGACAGGTTTCTTT. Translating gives CASSLVGAVTGFF. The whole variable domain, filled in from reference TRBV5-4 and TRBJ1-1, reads ETGVTQSPTHLIKTRGQQVTLRCSSQSGHNTVSWYQQALGQGPQFIFQYYREEENGRGNFPPRFSGLQFPNYSSELNVNALELDDSALYLCASSLVGAVTGFFGQGTRLTVV.

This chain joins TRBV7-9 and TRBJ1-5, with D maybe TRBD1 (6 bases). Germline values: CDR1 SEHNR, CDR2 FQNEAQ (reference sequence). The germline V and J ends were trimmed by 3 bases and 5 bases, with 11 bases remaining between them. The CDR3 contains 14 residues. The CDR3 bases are TGTGCCAGCAGCTTCTTGGGGGCTCATCAGCCCCAGCATTTT. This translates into CASSFLGAHQPQHF.

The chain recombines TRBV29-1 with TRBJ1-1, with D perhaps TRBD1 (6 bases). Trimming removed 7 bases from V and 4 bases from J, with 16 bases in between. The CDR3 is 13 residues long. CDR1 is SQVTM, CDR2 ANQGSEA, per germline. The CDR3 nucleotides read TGCAGCGCTGGGGACACTTCGGGCACTGAAGCTTTCTTT. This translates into CSAGDTSGTEAFF.

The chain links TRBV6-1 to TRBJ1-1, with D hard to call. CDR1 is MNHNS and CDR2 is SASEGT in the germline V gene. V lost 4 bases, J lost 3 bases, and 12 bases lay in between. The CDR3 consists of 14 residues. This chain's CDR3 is CASSVAGGYTEAFF. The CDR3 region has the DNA TGTGCCAGCAGTGTTGCGGGAGGGTACACTGAAGCTTTCTTT.

The CDR3 protein is CASSLTGELFF. CDR3 DNA: TGTGCCAGCAGCCTCACCGGGGAGCTGTTTTTT. The chain carries TRBV7-9 and TRBJ2-2; the D is unclear. CDR3 length equals 11 residues. CDR1 SEHNR and CDR2 FQNEAQ come from the germline V gene (reference sequence). V was clipped by 5 bases and J by 4 bases, with 2 bases between them. The variable domain in full, completed from reference TRBV7-9 and TRBJ2-2, reads DTGVSQNPRHKITKRGQNVTFRCDPISEHNRLYWYRQTLGQGPEFLTYFQNEAQLEKSRLLSDRFSAERPKGSFSTLEIQRTEQGDSAMYLCASSLTGELFFGEGSRLTVL.

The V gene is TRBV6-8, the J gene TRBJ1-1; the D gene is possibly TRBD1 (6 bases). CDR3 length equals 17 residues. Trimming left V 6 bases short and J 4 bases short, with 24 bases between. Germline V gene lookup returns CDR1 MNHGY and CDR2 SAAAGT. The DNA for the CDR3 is TGTGCCAGCAGCCTGAACAGGGTGAGGGAAGTATTCACTGAAGCTTTCTTT. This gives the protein CASSLNRVREVFTEAFF.

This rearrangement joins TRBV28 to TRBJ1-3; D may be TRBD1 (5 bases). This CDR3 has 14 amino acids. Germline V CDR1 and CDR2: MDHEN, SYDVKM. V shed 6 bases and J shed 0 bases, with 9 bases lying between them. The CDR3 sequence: CASSLGGSGNTIYF. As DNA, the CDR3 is TGTGCCAGCAGCCTGGGGGGCTCTGGAAACACCATATATTTT.

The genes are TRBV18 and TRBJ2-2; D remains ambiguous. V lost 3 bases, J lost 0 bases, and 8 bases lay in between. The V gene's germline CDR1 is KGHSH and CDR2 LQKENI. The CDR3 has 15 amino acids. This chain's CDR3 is CASSPVQANTGELFF. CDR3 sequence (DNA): TGTGCCAGCTCACCGGTTCAGGCGAACACCGGGGAGCTGTTTTTT.

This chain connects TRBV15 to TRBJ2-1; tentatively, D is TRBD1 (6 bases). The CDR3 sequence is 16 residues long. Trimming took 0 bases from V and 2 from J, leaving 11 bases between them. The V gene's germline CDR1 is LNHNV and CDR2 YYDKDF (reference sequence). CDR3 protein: CATSRDRQAPYNEQFF. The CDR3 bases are TGTGCCACCAGCAGAGATCGACAGGCCCCCTACAATGAGCAGTTCTTC.